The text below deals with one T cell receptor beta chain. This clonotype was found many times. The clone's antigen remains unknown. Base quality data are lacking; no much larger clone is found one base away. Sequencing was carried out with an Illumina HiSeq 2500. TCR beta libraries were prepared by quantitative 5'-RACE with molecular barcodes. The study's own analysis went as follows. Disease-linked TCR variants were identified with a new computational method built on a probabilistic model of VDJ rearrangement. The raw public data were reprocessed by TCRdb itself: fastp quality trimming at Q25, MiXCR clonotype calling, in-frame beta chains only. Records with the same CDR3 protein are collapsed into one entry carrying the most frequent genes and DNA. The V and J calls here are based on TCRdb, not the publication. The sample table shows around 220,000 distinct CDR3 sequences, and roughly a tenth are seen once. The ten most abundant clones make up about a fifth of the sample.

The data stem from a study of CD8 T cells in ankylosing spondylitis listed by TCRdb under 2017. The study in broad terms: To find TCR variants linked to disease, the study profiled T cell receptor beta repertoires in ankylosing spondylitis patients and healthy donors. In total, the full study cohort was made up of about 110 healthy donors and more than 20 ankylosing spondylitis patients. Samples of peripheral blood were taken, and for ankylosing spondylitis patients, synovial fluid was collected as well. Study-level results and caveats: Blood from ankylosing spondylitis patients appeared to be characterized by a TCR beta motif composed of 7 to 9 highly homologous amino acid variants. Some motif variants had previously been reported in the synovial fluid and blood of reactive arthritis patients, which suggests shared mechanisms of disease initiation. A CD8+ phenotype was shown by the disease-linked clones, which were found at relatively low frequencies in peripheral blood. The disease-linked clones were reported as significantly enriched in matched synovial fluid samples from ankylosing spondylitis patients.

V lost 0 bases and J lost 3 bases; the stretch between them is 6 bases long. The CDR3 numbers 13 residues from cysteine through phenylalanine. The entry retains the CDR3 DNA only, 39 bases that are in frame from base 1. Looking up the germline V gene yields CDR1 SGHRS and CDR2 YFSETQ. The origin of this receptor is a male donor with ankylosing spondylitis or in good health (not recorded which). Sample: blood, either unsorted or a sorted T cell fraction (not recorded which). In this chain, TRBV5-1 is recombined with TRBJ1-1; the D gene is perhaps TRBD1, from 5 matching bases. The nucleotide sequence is TGCGCCAGCAGCTTGGCGGGGGACACTGAAGCTTTCTTT. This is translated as CASSLAGDTEAFF.